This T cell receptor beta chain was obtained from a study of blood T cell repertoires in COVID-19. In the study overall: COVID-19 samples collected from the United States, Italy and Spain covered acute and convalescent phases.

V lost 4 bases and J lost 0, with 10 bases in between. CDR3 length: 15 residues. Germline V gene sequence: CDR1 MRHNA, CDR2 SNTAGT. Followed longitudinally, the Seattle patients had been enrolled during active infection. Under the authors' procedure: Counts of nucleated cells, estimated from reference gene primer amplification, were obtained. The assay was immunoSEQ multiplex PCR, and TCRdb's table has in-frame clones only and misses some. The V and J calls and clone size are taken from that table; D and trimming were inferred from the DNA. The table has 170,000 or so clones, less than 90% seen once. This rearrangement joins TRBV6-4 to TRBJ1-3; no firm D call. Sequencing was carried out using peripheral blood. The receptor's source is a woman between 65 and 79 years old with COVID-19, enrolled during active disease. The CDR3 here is CASSALHYSGNTIYF. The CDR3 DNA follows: TGTGCCAGCAGTGCCTTACACTACTCTGGAAACACCATATATTTT.